This TCR beta chain was recorded in a study of blood T cell repertoires in COVID-19. Study in general: T cells, B-cell-depleted T cells, or PBMCs provided the cDNA or gDNA that served as material.

Using immunoSEQ multiplex PCR, the repertoire was profiled, and TCRdb retains in-frame clones only, with some absent. This table holds some 180,000 clones, about four fifths found once. Germline V lookup: CDR1 SGDLS, CDR2 YYNGEE. With 0 bases removed from V and 7 bases from J, the gap between germline ends came to 10 bases. The CDR3 totals 14 residues. This clone was detected once. Sequences were obtained from peripheral blood. This TCR was sampled from an older woman who had recovered from COVID-19. The V gene is TRBV9, the J gene TRBJ2-2; a possible D gene is TRBD2 (6 bases). As DNA, the CDR3 is TGTGCCAGCAGCGTAGTTATGGGGGGCGGGGAGCTGTTTTTT. Translation gives CASSVVMGGGELFF.